This T cell receptor beta chain was retrieved from a study of molecular identifiers for immune sequencing clone quantification. On the study more broadly: Sequencing covered four of five parts into which replicate RNA from around 20,000 or 100,000 naive CD8 cells was split.

In TCRdb, the PCR reads were re-called with MiXCR into one record per CDR3 protein. Among about 640,000 distinct CDR3 sequences, 15% to 20% were seen once, and the ten largest hold under 0.95%. Study-wide results and caveats: Beyond 20 RNA copies, clones held over 98% of effector molecules, compared with under 1% in naive cells. Shared barcodes on identical TCR molecules could underestimate the sizes of highly expanded clones.

Using a CD8+CD4-CCR7+CD45RA+ phenotype, naive CD8 T cells were sorted. The CDR3 contains 15 residues. V shed 0 bases and J shed 0 bases, with 9 bases lying between them. Germline values: CDR1 SEHNR, CDR2 FQNEAQ (reference sequence). This clonotype was recorded at least ten times. Its antigen is not identified. The sample taken for sequencing was naive CD8+ T cells from blood, with Jurkat cell RNA spiked in. Subset meaning: FACS-sorted CD8+CD4-CCR7+CD45RA+ naive T cells. V gene TRBV7-9 combines with J gene TRBJ2-7; possibly TRBD1 for D (6 bases). The clonotype was recovered from a human donor in good health. Some libraries in this study had Jurkat cell RNA spiked in. The CDR3 bases are TGTGCCAGCAGCTTAGCGCGAGGGGGCTCCTACGAGCAGTACTTC. Its translation: CASSLARGGSYEQYF.